These 7 T cell receptor beta chains came from one sample sequenced in a study of cytomegalovirus exposure and HLA in healthy donors. The study ran its PCR with 60 Vbeta and 13 Jbeta primers. The data were produced by immunoSEQ multiplex PCR, yet TCRdb's version contains in-frame clones alone and is incomplete. The sample includes around 150,000 clones, 75% to 90% of them seen just once. The material sequenced was PBMCs. The receptors originated from a woman between 18 and 29 years old in good health and CMV-seronegative.

In DNA, the CDR3 is TGTGCCAGCACCCGGGGACAGGGAACTGGAAACACCATATATTTT. It is translated as CASTRGQGTGNTIYF. The chain uses TRBV2 and TRBJ1-3; 9 nucleotides line up with TRBD1. This CDR3 spans 15 amino acids. Germline CDR1 is SNHLY and CDR2 is FYNNEI. V was pared by 7 bases and J by 2 bases, with 6 bases of the junction left unmatched.

The chain recombines TRBV9 with TRBJ2-5; D perhaps matches TRBD1 (5 bases). V lost 4 bases to trimming and J lost 3 bases, with 19 bases between them. CDR1 and CDR2 from the germline V gene are SGDLS and YYNGEE. The CDR3 loop spans 16 amino acids. Here the CDR3 DNA reads TGTGCCAGCAGCCCTCATGGAAGAGGCAGGGAAGAGACCCAGTACTTC. The encoded protein is CASSPHGRGREETQYF.

This rearrangement joins TRBV5-4 to TRBJ1-2; D is possibly TRBD1 (6 bases). V gave up 4 bases and J gave up 2 bases, with 15 bases separating them. This CDR3 is built from 15 residues. CDR1 SGHNT and CDR2 YYREEE come from the germline V gene (reference sequence). In DNA, the CDR3 is TGTGCCAGCAGCCTGGACAGTATTGCCAACTATGGCTACACCTTC. This translates into CASSLDSIANYGYTF.

This chain connects TRBV9 to TRBJ1-1, with 7 bases that match TRBD1. The CDR3 extends over 16 amino acids. V was clipped by 4 bases and J by 6 bases; unmatched bases: 15. Germline assignment: CDR1 SGDLS and CDR2 YYNGEE. In nucleotides, the CDR3 is TGTGCCAGCAGCCCCCGAGGAGACAGGGTGAGGGCTGAAGCTTTCTTT. Translation gives CASSPRGDRVRAEAFF.

In its sample, this clone was seen a few times. CDR3 in DNA: TGTGCCAGCAGTGAGACACCTCTGGGTGGCAATCAGCCCCAGCATTTT. Its translation is CASSETPLGGNQPQHF. The rearrangement links TRBV6-1 to TRBJ1-5, with unresolved D. V was cut by 3 bases and J by 2 bases, with 14 bases left in between. Germline V CDR1 and CDR2: MNHNS, SASEGT. This CDR3 is 16 amino acids long.

This chain joins TRBV29-1 and TRBJ1-1; 11 positions match TRBD1. This CDR3 is built from 12 residues. V lost 7 bases to trimming and J lost 8 bases; unmatched junction nucleotides: 6. The germline V gene encodes CDR1 SQVTM and CDR2 ANQGSEA. CDR3 amino acids: CSGGQGVMEAFF. The CDR3, as DNA: TGCAGCGGGGGACAGGGGGTCATGGAAGCTTTCTTT.

This chain joins TRBV5-1 and TRBJ2-3, with D possibly TRBD2 on 6 matching bases. Germline V gene lookup returns CDR1 SGHRS and CDR2 YFSETQ. The CDR3 has 14 amino acids. Trimming took off 4 bases at V and 1 base at J, with 10 bases between the two ends. CDR3 bases: TGCGCCAGCAGCGGCGGACTACGCACAGATACGCAGTATTTT. Protein: CASSGGLRTDTQYF.